This TCR beta chain was obtained from a study of T cells in Graves' hyperthyroidism and ophthalmopathy. General study results and limits: The model identified upcoming ophthalmopathy a median approximately six months ahead of onset. Blood also showed most of the thyroid clonotypes that were expanded above 0.001.

About this clonotype: Its antigen is still unknown.

Researchers amplified the TCR beta CDR3 regions from RNA transcripts. With the HTBI primer set, the TCR CDR3 went through a first round of RT-PCR. TCRdb processed the multiplex PCR reads anew with MiXCR; each CDR3 protein has one entry. The table lists 660,000 or so distinct CDR3 sequences, just under 45% of them singletons, with 7% to 7.5% in the top ten. Trimming at V came to 8 bases and at J to 3 bases, leaving 10 bases not matched to a gene. CDR1 and CDR2 (germline): KGHDR, SFDVKD. This CDR3 is built from 15 residues. The chain carries TRBV24-1 and TRBJ2-5; 8 nucleotides align to TRBD1. The source of this sequence is an adult man with Graves' disease, either hyperthyroidism or ophthalmopathy (not recorded which). Input material: peripheral blood or thyroid tissue (not recorded which). CDR3 nucleotides: TGTGCCACCACCGACCGACAGGGGCGTAAAGAGACCCAGTACTTC. This encodes CATTDRQGRKETQYF.